This entry describes one T cell receptor beta chain. The antigen it recognizes is unknown. No much larger clone exists at a distance of one base, and base qualities are not known. These data originate in a study of blood T cell repertoires in COVID-19 (dated by TCRdb to 2018 to 2021). Study-level background: Collaborator samples came from the United States, Italy and Spain and covered acute and convalescent phases of COVID-19. The prospective study material was composed of cDNA or gDNA derived from T cells, B-cell-depleted T cells, or PBMCs. Subjects who had been exposed to COVID-19, were actively infected with it, or had recovered from it provided the deeply sampled blood TCRbeta repertoires that made up the dataset. The repertoires were released in a freely available public database meant as a resource for research on the immune response to SARS-CoV-2. The samples were drawn from two sources: the first 160 participants of the ongoing ImmuneRACE study, and over 1,000 subjects contributed by 6 global collaborators. Sample metadata almost always included a de-identified subject ID, COVID-19 status, age in years and sex. Where available, HLA class I and class II types were taken from metadata supplied by the sample provider and were not determined by assay-based typing. The research as a whole found: The amount of clinical and demographic metadata varied by source and participant and was provided uncurated.

TCRbeta CDR3 regions were amplified from genomic DNA by means of the immunoSEQ Assay, a bias-controlled multiplex PCR. On the authors' methods: The number of nucleated cells in each sample was estimated by amplification of reference gene primers within the assay. Sequence reads were collapsed and filtered to measure the absolute abundance of every unique TCRbeta CDR3 rearrangement. For each sample, productive Simpson clonality was calculated as the square root of Simpson's diversity index over productive rearrangements. TCRdb took this table from immuneACCESS and kept in-frame rearrangements with V and J called. Such tables lack part of the clones; where checked against another copy, unresolved V genes explain under half of the gap, and the rest is unexplained. D and trimming come from the DNA, and the V and J calls and clone size come from that table. The sample profile shows 210,000 or so clones; around 80% of them were found once. In total, the top ten clones hold approximately 5.3% of the sample.

Whole blood was collected in K2EDTA tubes by collaborating institutions according to the institutions' own protocols. For TCRbeta analysis, collaborators shipped samples as frozen whole blood, isolated PBMCs, or DNA extracted from either of those sample types. The germline V gene (reference sequence) provides CDR1 PRHDT and CDR2 FYEKMQ. Inclusive of the bounding cysteine and phenylalanine, the CDR3 is 19 residues long. Of all the DNA, just the CDR3 is kept, 57 bases in frame from base 1. Trimmed from V: 2 bases; trimmed from J: 2 bases; junction bases lacking a gene match: 13. The source of this sequence is a human donor in a cohort sampled during active COVID-19. The chain is assembled from TRBV13 and TRBJ2-7; 12 bases in the junction line up with TRBD2. The sequencing input was peripheral blood. Here the CDR3 is given as CASSLRLRTSGTDTYEQYF. DNA sequence: TGTGCCAGCAGCTTAAGGCTCCGGACTAGCGGGACGGATACCTACGAGCAGTACTTC.